These 21 T cell receptor beta chains were all obtained from the same sample, sequenced in a study of blood T cell repertoires in COVID-19. Measured with immunoSEQ multiplex PCR; TCRdb has only the in-frame clones, and not every one. This sample yields about 150,000 clones, of which approximately 91% are seen a single time; 2% to 3% belongs to the top ten. The source material was peripheral blood. The receptors stem from a woman aged 70-85 years with acute or convalescent COVID-19.

Comments on this clone: The same CDR3 is also encoded by other DNA sequences in this sample. The chain combines TRBV20-1 with TRBJ1-2; D perhaps matches TRBD1 (5 bases). The length of the CDR3 is 11 residues. Trimming cost V 6 bases and J 8 bases, with 13 bases left between them. Germline V lookup: CDR1 DFQATT, CDR2 SNEGSKA (reference sequence). The CDR3 DNA is TGCAGTGCCCCAACAGGAGTAGGCTACACCTTC. Translation gives CSAPTGVGYTF.

CDR3: CASSDRGYSNQPQHF. In DNA form, the CDR3 reads TGTGCCAGCAGTGACAGGGGTTATAGCAATCAGCCCCAGCATTTT. The genes are TRBV6-1 and TRBJ1-5, with D perhaps matching TRBD1 (6 bases). CDR3 size: 15 residues. Trimming shortened V by 3 bases and J by 0 bases, and 9 bases separated the two germline ends. In germline, CDR1 is MNHNS, CDR2 SASEGT.

The chain is built from TRBV5-1 and TRBJ2-5, with no clear D. CDR1 and CDR2 from the germline V gene are SGHRS and YFSETQ. V gave up 4 bases and J gave up 2 bases, with 6 bases separating them. The CDR3 runs to 12 residues. CDR3 region: CASSLSQETQYF. DNA for the CDR3: TGCGCCAGCAGCCTATCGCAAGAGACCCAGTACTTC.

This chain joins TRBV5-6 and TRBJ2-4; D is ambiguous. CDR1 and CDR2 (germline): SGHDT, YYEEEE. CDR3 length: 16 residues. The germline V and J ends were trimmed by 6 bases and 0 bases, with 16 bases remaining between them. CDR3 DNA sequence: TGTGCCAGCACGCTGCGACTTGAGCTAGCCAAAAACATTCAGTACTTC. This codes for CASTLRLELAKNIQYF.

CDR3 in DNA: TGTGCCAGCAGCCAAGGGCCCAATGAAGCTTTCTTT. It specifies CASSQGPNEAFF. The gene calls are TRBV3-1 (or the pseudogene TRBV3-2) and TRBJ1-1; D is uncertain. Germline-derived CDR1 and CDR2 are LGHDT and YNNKEL (reference sequence). The CDR3 extends over 12 amino acids. With 1 base removed from V and 7 bases from J, the gap between germline ends came to 7 bases.

In nucleotides, the CDR3 is TGCGCCAGCAGCTTGGCCACCGGGACAGCGATCACCGGGGAGCTGTTTTTT. Amino acid sequence: CASSLATGTAITGELFF. The chain joins TRBV5-1 to TRBJ2-2; TRBD1 matches 7 bases. Germline CDR1 reads SGHRS; CDR2 reads YFSETQ. The V gene end was trimmed by 0 bases and the J gene end by 4 bases; junction bases not matched to a gene: 9. The CDR3 consists of 17 residues.

This clone was picked up one time. V gene TRBV27 combines with J gene TRBJ1-1; D remains ambiguous. Trimming took off 4 bases at V and 7 bases at J, with 7 bases between the two ends. CDR3 length: 11 amino acids. Germline CDR1 is MNHEY and CDR2 is SMNVEV (reference sequence). CDR3 loop: CASSSPNEAFF. The CDR3 DNA reads TGTGCCAGCAGTTCCCCTAATGAAGCTTTCTTT.

The chain couples TRBV2 to TRBJ1-4; 8 bases fit TRBD1. Trimming took 4 bases from V and 0 from J; bases not matched to a gene: 4. This CDR3 region has 16 residues. Germline V lookup: CDR1 SNHLY, CDR2 FYNNEI. CDR3 sequence: CASSGQGTTTNEKLFF. CDR3 DNA sequence: TGTGCCAGCAGTGGACAGGGGACCACAACTAATGAAAAACTGTTTTTT.

The J gene is TRBJ1-3, the V gene TRBV19, with 7 bases that match TRBD1. Trimming cost V 5 bases and J 2 bases; bases outside gene matches: 6. This CDR3 spans 15 amino acids. Germline V gives CDR1 LNHDA, CDR2 SQIVND (reference sequence). The chain's CDR3 is CASSLVDRTGNTIYF. The CDR3 DNA follows: TGTGCCAGTAGTCTCGTGGACAGGACTGGAAACACCATATATTTT.

The chain carries TRBV5-1 and TRBJ1-2, with TRBD1 matching 7 bases. The germline CDR1 and CDR2 sequences are SGHRS and YFSETQ. The V and J ends lost 3 bases and 4 bases, in that order; junction bases with no gene match: 3. This CDR3 region has 13 residues. CDR3 sequence (DNA): TGCGCCAGCAGCTACGGACAGGCCTATGGCTACACCTTC. Translated: CASSYGQAYGYTF. The full variable domain, rest sourced from reference TRBV5-1 and TRBJ1-2, is KAGVTQTPRYLIKTRGQQVTLSCSPISGHRSVSWYQQTPGQGLQFLFEYFSETQRNKGNFPGRFSGRQFSNSRSEMNVSTLELGDSALYLCASSYGQAYGYTFGSGTRLTVV.

J is TRBJ1-2 and V is TRBV9, with D unresolved. This CDR3 region has 15 residues. Germline values: CDR1 SGDLS, CDR2 YYNGEE. Trimming left V 0 bases short and J 0 bases short, with 9 bases between. In DNA, the CDR3 is TGTGCCAGCAGCGTAGGCAGCCAGGCTAACTATGGCTACACCTTC. It yields the protein CASSVGSQANYGYTF.

This chain joins TRBV19 and TRBJ1-6; 7 nucleotides align to TRBD1. This CDR3 contains 14 residues. CDR1 is LNHDA, CDR2 SQIVND, per germline (reference sequence). Trimming at V came to 7 bases and at J to 5 bases, leaving 5 bases not matched to a gene. The chain's CDR3 is CASTLGQDNSPLHF. The CDR3 nucleotides read TGTGCCAGTACCCTCGGACAGGATAATTCACCCCTCCACTTT.

This chain connects TRBV10-1 to TRBJ2-1; 12 bases align to TRBD2. Germline V lookup: CDR1 WNHNN, CDR2 SYGVQD (reference sequence). Trimming removed 5 bases from V and 4 bases from J; junction bases left unmatched: 3. CDR3 length equals 15 residues. In DNA, the CDR3 is TGCGCCAGCAGTCAAGGACTAGCGGGGTACAATGAGCAGTTCTTC. Its translation: CASSQGLAGYNEQFF.

The genes are TRBV7-2 and TRBJ2-3; the match to TRBD2 covers 7 bases. This CDR3 is 16 amino acids long. V dropped 2 bases and J dropped 4; count of bases not matched to a gene: 9. Germline values: CDR1 SGHTA, CDR2 FQGNSA. CDR3 loop: CASSLFSSGFSDTQYF. The CDR3 DNA sequence: TGTGCCAGCAGCTTATTTTCTAGCGGATTCTCAGATACGCAGTATTTT. Full variable domain (missing parts from reference TRBV7-2 and TRBJ2-3): GAGVSQSPSNKVTEKGKDVELRCDPISGHTALYWYRQSLGQGLEFLIYFQGNSAPDKSGLPSDRFSAERTGGSVSTLTIQRTQQEDSAVYLCASSLFSSGFSDTQYFGPGTRLTVL.

This sequence joins TRBV6-5 and TRBJ1-3; maybe TRBD1 (6 bases). In germline, CDR1 is MNHEY, CDR2 SVGAGI. The germline V and J ends were trimmed by 4 bases and 2 bases, with 12 bases remaining between them. This CDR3 spans 15 amino acids. The CDR3 DNA sequence: TGTGCCAGCAGTTTAAATACAGGGACTGGAAACACCATATATTTT. This translates into CASSLNTGTGNTIYF.

V usage is TRBV2 and J usage is TRBJ2-1; 11 bases align to TRBD2. V shed 4 bases and J 6 bases; nucleotides not matched to a gene: 5. Germline CDR1 is SNHLY and CDR2 is FYNNEI. CDR3 length equals 15 residues. CDR3 protein: CASSVLAGVPNEQFF. The CDR3 coding sequence is TGTGCCAGCAGTGTACTAGCGGGGGTTCCCAATGAGCAGTTCTTC.

This clone was counted once. V and J are TRBV10-3 and TRBJ1-4, with 7 bases identical to TRBD1. Trimming cost V 3 bases and J 0 bases; bases outside gene matches: 10. Germline CDR1 is ENHRY and CDR2 is SYGVKD. This CDR3 has 18 residues. The CDR3 region has the DNA TGTGCCATCAGTGACTTAGGGGGCCCTCAAGCAACTAATGAAAAACTGTTTTTT. Translating it yields CAISDLGGPQATNEKLFF.

The rearrangement uses TRBV7-8 and TRBJ1-1, with D unresolved. The V end was cut by 6 bases, the J end by 0 bases, with 11 bases between. The CDR3 runs 14 residues. Germline assignment: CDR1 SGHVS and CDR2 FQNEAQ. The CDR3 coding sequence is TGTGCCAGCAGTACCTGGGGAGTGAACACTGAAGCTTTCTTT. Residues: CASSTWGVNTEAFF.

V usage is TRBV19 and J usage is TRBJ2-5; 7 nucleotides align to TRBD1. Unmatched junction bases numbered 13, after V lost 2 bases and J lost 4 bases. Germline values: CDR1 LNHDA, CDR2 SQIVND (reference sequence). This CDR3 is 17 amino acids long. This CDR3 is CASSILAPGQAGETQYF. In DNA form, the CDR3 reads TGTGCCAGTAGTATACTAGCTCCTGGACAGGCGGGAGAGACCCAGTACTTC.

This clone was detected once. The rearrangement uses TRBV6-2 or TRBV6-3 and TRBJ2-5; D is possibly TRBD2 (5 bases). Per germline, CDR1 MNHEY and CDR2 SVGEGT. The CDR3 is made up of 15 amino acids. V was cut by 2 bases and J by 5 bases, with 15 bases left in between. Written as DNA, the CDR3 is TGTGCCAGCAGTTACGGCCTAGCTAACGTTGAGACCCAGTACTTC. Its protein is CASSYGLANVETQYF.

The chain joins TRBV5-1 to TRBJ2-2; D not resolved. Germline CDR1 reads SGHRS; CDR2 reads YFSETQ. This CDR3 contains 14 residues. V lost 4 bases, J lost 5 bases, and 12 bases lay in between. CDR3 nucleotides: TGCGCCAGCAGCCCAACCTCACGGACCGGGGAGCTGTTTTTT. Translation: CASSPTSRTGELFF. The full variable domain, its missing parts supplied by reference TRBV5-1 and TRBJ2-2, is KAGVTQTPRYLIKTRGQQVTLSCSPISGHRSVSWYQQTPGQGLQFLFEYFSETQRNKGNFPGRFSGRQFSNSRSEMNVSTLELGDSALYLCASSPTSRTGELFFGEGSRLTVL.